Included here is one TCR beta chain sequence, with context. Antigen: not known. Inclusion required at least two post-ART and at least one pre-ART PBMC samples. At the survey level, the v3.0 immunoSEQ assay was run. TCRdb's copy holds only in-frame clones and misses some; the assay was immunoSEQ multiplex PCR. The sample contains approximately 17,000 clones, around 80% of which appear only once. Germline CDR1 reads SEHNR; CDR2 reads FQNEAQ (reference sequence). Between the trimmed V and J ends, which lost 4 bases and 4 bases, there was a span of 16 bases. This CDR3 has 15 amino acids. The record originates from a study of long-term antiretroviral therapy in people with HIV. Study findings and constraints: Within the repertoire, clones expanded before ART were dominant at all time points.

V gene TRBV7-9 combines with J gene TRBJ1-2, with D unclear. This specimen consisted of unsorted PBMCs, obtained 0.1 years before starting antiretroviral therapy. This clonotype originated in a man younger than 35 with HIV. CDR3 coding DNA: TGTGCCAGCAGCTCCATCCTACCAGATTTCTATGGCTACACCTTC. It codes for CASSSILPDFYGYTF.